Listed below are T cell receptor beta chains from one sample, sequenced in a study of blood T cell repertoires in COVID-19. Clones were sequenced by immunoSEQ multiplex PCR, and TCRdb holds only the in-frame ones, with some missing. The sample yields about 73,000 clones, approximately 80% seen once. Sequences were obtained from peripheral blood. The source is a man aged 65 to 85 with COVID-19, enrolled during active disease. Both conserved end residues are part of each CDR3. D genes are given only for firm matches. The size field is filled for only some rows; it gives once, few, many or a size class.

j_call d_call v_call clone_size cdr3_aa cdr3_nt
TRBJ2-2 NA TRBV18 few CASSPPSQGTGELFF TGTGCCAGCTCACCACCGTCCCAGGGAACCGGGGAGCTGTTTTTT
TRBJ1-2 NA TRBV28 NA CASSLGQSGYTF TGTGCCAGCAGTTTGGGGCAGTCTGGCTACACCTTC
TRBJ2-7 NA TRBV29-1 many CSVEDREIYEQYF TGCAGCGTTGAAGATCGGGAAATCTACGAGCAGTACTTC
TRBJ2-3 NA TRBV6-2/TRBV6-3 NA CASSLVRDTQYF TGTGCCAGCAGCCTAGTAAGAGATACGCAGTATTTT
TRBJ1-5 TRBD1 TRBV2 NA CASSGTGDFSQPQHF TGTGCCAGCAGTGGGACAGGGGACTTCAGTCAGCCCCAGCATTTT
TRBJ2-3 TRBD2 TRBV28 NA CASSSRGAGGSSDTQYF TGTGCCAGCAGCTCCCGAGGGGCGGGAGGGTCATCAGATACGCAGTATTTT
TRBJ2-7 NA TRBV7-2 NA CASSIFYEQYF TGTGCCAGCAGCATCTTCTACGAGCAGTACTTC
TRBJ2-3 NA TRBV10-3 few CAISQILGSSTDTQYF TGTGCCATCAGTCAGATCCTAGGTTCTAGCACAGATACGCAGTATTTT
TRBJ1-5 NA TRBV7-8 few CASSLATRNQPQHF TGTGCCAGCAGCTTAGCGACCAGGAATCAGCCCCAGCATTTT
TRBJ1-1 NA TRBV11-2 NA CASSSLTGQGPEAFF TGTGCCAGCAGCTCTTTGACAGGCCAAGGGCCTGAAGCTTTCTTT
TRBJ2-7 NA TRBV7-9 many CASSFTSESYF TGTGCCAGCAGCTTTACCTCCGAGTCGTACTTC
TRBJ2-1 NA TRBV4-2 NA CASSQDNYNEQFF TGTGCCAGCAGCCAAGATAACTACAATGAGCAGTTCTTC
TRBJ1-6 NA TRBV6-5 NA CASSFRGESLNSPLHF TGTGCCAGCAGTTTCCGGGGAGAAAGCCTTAATTCACCCCTCCACTTT
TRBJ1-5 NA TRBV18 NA CASSPQRSDQPQHF TGTGCCAGCTCACCACAGCGTTCTGATCAGCCCCAGCATTTT
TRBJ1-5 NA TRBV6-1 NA CASSEGESGVTQPQHF TGTGCCAGCAGTGAAGGGGAGTCCGGGGTGACGCAGCCCCAGCATTTT
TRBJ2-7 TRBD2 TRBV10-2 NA CASSGISGTAYEQYF TGCGCCAGCAGTGGTATTAGCGGGACGGCCTACGAGCAGTACTTC
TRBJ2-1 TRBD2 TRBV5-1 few CASSVTSGTYNEQFF TGCGCCAGCAGCGTGACTAGCGGGACCTACAATGAGCAGTTCTTC
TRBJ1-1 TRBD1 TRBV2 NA CASSGQGNTEAFF TGTGCCAGCAGCGGACAGGGGAACACTGAAGCTTTCTTT
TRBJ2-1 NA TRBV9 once CASSARGSSYNEQFF TGTGCCAGCAGCGCTCGAGGTAGCTCCTACAATGAGCAGTTCTTC
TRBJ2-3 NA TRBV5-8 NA CASKRRTGSDTQYF TGTGCCAGCAAAAGACGTACAGGGTCAGATACGCAGTATTTT
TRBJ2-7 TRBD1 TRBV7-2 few CASSLGVGQGFYYEQYF TGTGCCAGCAGCTTGGGGGTAGGACAGGGCTTTTACTACGAGCAGTACTTC
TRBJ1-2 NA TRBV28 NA CASSYGGGMTNYGYTF TGTGCCAGCAGCTATGGGGGGGGGATGACTAACTATGGCTACACCTTC
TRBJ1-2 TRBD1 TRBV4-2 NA CASSQDTGTDSGYTF TGTGCCAGCAGCCAGGATACCGGGACAGACTCTGGCTACACCTTC
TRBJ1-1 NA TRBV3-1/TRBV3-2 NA CASTSRPPRTEAFF TGTGCCAGCACCTCCCGCCCCCCCCGGACTGAAGCTTTCTTT
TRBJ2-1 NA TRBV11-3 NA CASSFRGSQNNEQFF TGTGCCAGCAGCTTTCGGGGGAGCCAGAACAATGAGCAGTTCTTC
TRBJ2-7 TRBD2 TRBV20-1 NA CSASASGSYEQYF TGCAGTGCTAGTGCTAGCGGCTCCTACGAGCAGTACTTC
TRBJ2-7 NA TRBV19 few CASSTGASYEQYF TGTGCCAGTAGTACAGGGGCTTCCTACGAGCAGTACTTC